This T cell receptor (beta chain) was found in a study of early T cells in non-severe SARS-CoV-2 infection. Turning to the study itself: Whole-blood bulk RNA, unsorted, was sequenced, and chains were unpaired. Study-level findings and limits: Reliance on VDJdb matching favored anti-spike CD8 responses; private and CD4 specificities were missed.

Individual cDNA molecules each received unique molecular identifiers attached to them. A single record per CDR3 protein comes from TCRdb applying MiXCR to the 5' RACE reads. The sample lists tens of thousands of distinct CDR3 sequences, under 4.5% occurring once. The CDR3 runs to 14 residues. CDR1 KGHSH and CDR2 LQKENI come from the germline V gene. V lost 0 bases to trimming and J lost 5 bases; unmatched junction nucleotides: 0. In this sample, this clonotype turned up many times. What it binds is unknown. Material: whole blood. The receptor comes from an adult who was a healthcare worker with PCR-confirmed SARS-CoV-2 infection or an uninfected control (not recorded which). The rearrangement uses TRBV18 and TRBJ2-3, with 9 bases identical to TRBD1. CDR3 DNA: TGTGCCAGCTCACCACCGACAGGGGGAGATACGCAGTATTTT. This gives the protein CASSPPTGGDTQYF.